The 30 T cell receptor beta chains presented below share a single source sample, sequenced in a study of long-term antiretroviral therapy in people with HIV. The immunoSEQ assay was v3.0, run at survey level. TCRdb's table, derived via immunoSEQ multiplex PCR, lists solely in-frame clones and lacks some. Counted here are tens of thousands of clones, roughly 82% occurring once; the ten biggest clones make up around 13%. Specimen: unsorted PBMCs, collected 0.3 years after starting antiretroviral therapy. The receptor set was obtained from a man aged 18 to 30 with HIV.

The chain joins TRBV27 to TRBJ1-1; D not certain. V shed 6 bases and J shed 0 bases, with 11 bases lying between them. The CDR3 covers 14 residues. The germline V gene encodes CDR1 MNHEY and CDR2 SMNVEV (reference sequence). DNA of the CDR3: TGTGCCAGCAGGGTGGGATGGGTGAACACTGAAGCTTTCTTT. It is translated as CASRVGWVNTEAFF.

The chain uses TRBV6-5 and TRBJ2-7; D is tentatively TRBD1 or TRBD2 (5 bases each). CDR1 MNHEY and CDR2 SVGAGI come from the germline V gene. V lost 4 bases and J 0 bases, leaving 10 bases between the germline ends. This CDR3 region has 14 residues. The CDR3 DNA is TGTGCCAGCAGTTGGGACCTGAACTCCTACGAGCAGTACTTC. It specifies CASSWDLNSYEQYF.

This clone was seen only a few times. This chain joins TRBV14 and TRBJ2-1; D is tentatively TRBD1 or TRBD2 (6 bases each). The CDR3 is 16 residues long. Germline CDR1 SGHDN, CDR2 FVKESK. The V and J ends lost 0 bases and 4 bases respectively, with 13 bases between them. In nucleotides, the CDR3 is TGTGCCAGCAGCCAAGATGGAAGGGGGGCTTACAATGAGCAGTTCTTC. Translated, it gives CASSQDGRGAYNEQFF.

This clone was observed a few times. The chain carries TRBV7-9 and TRBJ1-2; possible D gene TRBD1, 5 bases. Trimming took off 1 base at V and 4 bases at J, with 13 bases between the two ends. The CDR3 is 15 residues long. Germline V gene sequence: CDR1 SEHNR, CDR2 FQNEAQ (reference sequence). The CDR3 nucleotides read TGTGCCAGCAGCTTAGATCGGGGACTCCGCTATGGCTACACCTTC. Residues: CASSLDRGLRYGYTF.

This rearrangement joins TRBV30 to TRBJ2-1; 9 nucleotides match TRBD2. The germline CDR1 and CDR2 sequences are GTSNPN and SVGIG (reference sequence). J gave up 3 bases and V 1 base, and 10 bases lay outside the gene matches. The CDR3 loop spans 17 amino acids. Here the CDR3 reads CAWSGRAGGGGYNEQFF. The CDR3 DNA is TGTGCCTGGAGTGGCCGAGCGGGAGGCGGGGGCTACAATGAGCAGTTCTTC.

V usage is TRBV19 and J usage is TRBJ1-2; 8 positions match TRBD1. CDR3 length: 15 amino acids. Trimming removed 3 bases from V and 4 bases from J; junction bases left unmatched: 7. Germline loops: CDR1 LNHDA, CDR2 SQIVND (reference sequence). The CDR3: CASSMGPGGAYGYTF. For the CDR3, the DNA is TGTGCCAGTAGTATGGGGCCAGGGGGCGCCTATGGCTACACCTTC.

The chain combines TRBV4-1 with TRBJ2-7, with TRBD2 identical over 13 bases. Trimming removed 3 bases from V and 2 bases from J; junction bases left unmatched: 4. Germline V gene lookup returns CDR1 MGHRA and CDR2 YSYEKL. The CDR3 is 16 amino acids. CDR3 coding DNA: TGCGCCAGCAGCCAGCCTACTAGCGGGAGGGCCTACGAGCAGTACTTC. Residues: CASSQPTSGRAYEQYF.

This chain uses TRBV7-2 with TRBJ1-1, with D unclear. Looked up from germline, CDR1 is SGHTA and CDR2 is FQGNSA. This CDR3 has 13 amino acids. Trimming cost V 1 base and J 0 bases, with 3 bases left between them. CDR3 amino acids: CASSLGMNTEAFF. CDR3 DNA sequence: TGTGCCAGCAGCTTAGGGATGAACACTGAAGCTTTCTTT.

The chain employs TRBV19 and TRBJ2-7; no definite D call. This CDR3 contains 15 residues. The germline V and J ends were trimmed by 5 bases and 0 bases, with 14 bases remaining between them. The germline V gene encodes CDR1 LNHDA and CDR2 SQIVND (reference sequence). CDR3 protein: CASSFSIGRSYEQYF. As DNA, the CDR3 is TGTGCCAGTAGTTTCTCCATTGGGCGCTCCTACGAGCAGTACTTC.

V usage is TRBV20-1 and J usage is TRBJ2-1; D possibly uses TRBD1 or TRBD2 (5 bases each). Germline V gene lookup returns CDR1 DFQATT and CDR2 SNEGSKA (reference sequence). CDR3 length: 11 amino acids. V lost 5 bases and J lost 6, with 8 bases in between. CDR3 loop: CSALGVNEQFF. CDR3 DNA: TGCAGTGCTCTGGGGGTCAATGAGCAGTTCTTC.

CDR3 in amino acids: CASSYNLVSNEQFF. In nucleotides, the CDR3 is TGTGCCAGCAGTTACAACCTGGTTTCCAATGAGCAGTTCTTC. The chain uses TRBV6-6 and TRBJ2-1; D gene uncertain. CDR1 MNHNY and CDR2 SVGAGI come from the germline V gene (reference sequence). V was shortened by 2 bases and J by 6 bases, with 11 bases between the two germline ends. The CDR3 extends over 14 amino acids.

This clone was found a few times. The gene calls are TRBV19 and TRBJ2-1; possible D gene TRBD2, 5 bases. The CDR3 spans 14 residues. V lost 4 bases, J lost 8 bases, and 15 bases lay in between. CDR1 and CDR2 from the germline V gene are LNHDA and SQIVND (reference sequence). In DNA, the CDR3 is TGTGCCAGTAGTACGACGAGGGTGTACGATGAGCAGTTCTTC. Its protein is CASSTTRVYDEQFF. Full variable domain (rest looked up from reference TRBV19 and TRBJ2-1): DGGITQSPKYLFRKEGQNVTLSCEQNLNHDAMYWYRQDPGQGLRLIYYSQIVNDFQKGDIAEGYSVSREKKESFPLTVTSAQKNPTAFYLCASSTTRVYDEQFFGPGTRLTVL.

The chain is built from TRBV27 and TRBJ1-2; 7 nucleotides agree with TRBD1. The CDR3 is 14 residues long. V lost 5 bases, J lost 5 bases, and 8 bases stayed unmatched. Germline loops: CDR1 MNHEY, CDR2 SMNVEV (reference sequence). The CDR3 spells CASSTLGRGYGYTF. CDR3 DNA sequence: TGTGCCAGCAGTACTCTCGGCAGGGGGTATGGCTACACCTTC.

V is TRBV5-6 and J is TRBJ2-3; possible D gene TRBD2, 5 bases. Germline CDR1 reads SGHDT; CDR2 reads YYEEEE. The CDR3 totals 16 residues. V lost 3 bases and J 2 bases, leaving 16 bases between the germline ends. This CDR3 reads CASSSGRTGFTDTQYF. In DNA, the CDR3 is TGTGCCAGCAGCTCCGGACGGACGGGATTCACAGATACGCAGTATTTT.

V and J are TRBV6-1 and TRBJ2-1, with D unresolved. This CDR3 is 14 amino acids long. Germline CDR1 is MNHNS and CDR2 is SASEGT. V lost 6 bases, J lost 8 bases, and 17 bases lay in between. Here the CDR3 reads CASSVVPTGHEQFF. CDR3 nucleotide sequence: TGTGCCAGCAGCGTTGTCCCCACTGGCCATGAGCAGTTCTTC.

V usage is TRBV29-1 and J usage is TRBJ2-5; D is perhaps TRBD1 (7 bases). The CDR3 runs to 14 residues. Trimming left V 6 bases short and J 5 bases short, with 19 bases between. The germline CDR1 and CDR2 sequences are SQVTM and ANQGSEA. The chain's CDR3 is CSVNRGGGGETQYF. The CDR3 bases are TGCAGCGTGAACAGGGGAGGAGGTGGGGAGACCCAGTACTTC. Supplemented by reference TRBV29-1 and TRBJ2-5, the full variable domain reads SAVISQKPSRDICQRGTSLTIQCQVDSQVTMMFWYRQQPGQSLTLIATANQGSEATYESGFVIDKFPISRPNLTFSTLTVSNMSPEDSSIYLCSVNRGGGGETQYFGPGTRLLVL.

V and J are TRBV5-1 and TRBJ2-3; 14 nucleotides match TRBD2. The V gene's germline CDR1 is SGHRS and CDR2 YFSETQ. Losses at the gene ends were 4 bases for V and 0 bases for J; bases not matched to a gene: 7. The CDR3 is made up of 18 amino acids. CDR3 protein: CASSPGLAGARSTDTQYF. The CDR3, as DNA: TGCGCCAGCAGCCCGGGACTAGCGGGGGCCAGAAGCACAGATACGCAGTATTTT.

This rearrangement joins TRBV5-3 to TRBJ2-3; the match to TRBD1 covers 9 bases. TRBV5-3 is filed as an ORF, its function uncertain. The V and J ends lost 3 bases and 0 bases, in that order; junction bases with no gene match: 5. CDR3 length equals 16 residues. Here the CDR3 reads CARSWTGDQSTDTQYF. DNA for the CDR3: TGTGCCAGAAGCTGGACAGGGGACCAAAGCACAGATACGCAGTATTTT.

This clone showed up just a few times. This chain joins TRBV2 and TRBJ1-2; no clear D. Between the trimmed V and J ends, which lost 7 bases and 8 bases, there was a span of 17 bases. Germline CDR1 SNHLY, CDR2 FYNNEI. The CDR3 covers 13 residues. In DNA form, the CDR3 reads TGTGCCAGCACCCTGGTATTTTTAGGGGGCTACACCTTC. It encodes CASTLVFLGGYTF.

V is TRBV9 and J is TRBJ1-1, with D uncertain. Germline lookup yields CDR1 SGDLS and CDR2 YYNGEE. The CDR3 loop spans 14 amino acids. Trimming left V 0 bases short and J 8 bases short, with 14 bases between. CDR3 sequence reads: CASSVDPYLAEAFF. Written as DNA, the CDR3 is TGTGCCAGCAGCGTAGACCCCTATTTGGCCGAAGCTTTCTTT.

This clone has just one count. The V call is TRBV25-1, the J call TRBJ2-7, with 8 positions matching TRBD1. CDR3 size: 16 residues. J was trimmed by 2 bases and V by 3 bases; bases with no gene match: 9. Germline V gene data show CDR1 as MGHDK and CDR2 as SYGVNS. Here the CDR3 reads CASSENLQGGTYEQYF. CDR3 coding DNA: TGTGCCAGCAGTGAGAATTTACAGGGGGGTACCTACGAGCAGTACTTC.

About this clone itself: Within the sample, other DNA sequences also encode this same CDR3. The rearrangement joins TRBV29-1 to TRBJ1-2, with D possibly matching TRBD1 (5 bases). This CDR3 is 15 amino acids long. V shed 1 base and J shed 8 bases, with 20 bases lying between them. Germline V gene sequence: CDR1 SQVTM, CDR2 ANQGSEA. The CDR3 here is CSVEVLTEVGYGYTF. CDR3 coding DNA: TGCAGCGTTGAAGTGTTGACAGAAGTAGGCTACGGCTACACCTTC.

This sequence joins TRBV6-5 and TRBJ2-1; D remains ambiguous. The CDR3 consists of 11 residues. Per the germline V gene, CDR1 is MNHEY and CDR2 is SVGAGI. Trimming took off 6 bases at V and 8 bases at J, with 8 bases between the two ends. CDR3 DNA: TGTGCCAGCAGCCACTTGGATGAGCAGTTCTTC. It specifies CASSHLDEQFF.

The CDR3: CASSLSGLAGPQETQYF. CDR3 sequence (DNA): TGTGCCAGCAGTTTATCGGGACTAGCGGGACCCCAAGAGACCCAGTACTTC. The V call is TRBV27, the J call TRBJ2-5, with 13 bases aligning to TRBD2. The CDR3 runs to 17 residues. CDR1 and CDR2 from the germline V gene are MNHEY and SMNVEV (reference sequence). The junction had 2 bases not matched to a gene; V was cut back by 0 bases and J by 1 base.

Only a few counts were recorded for this clone. This chain connects TRBV29-1 to TRBJ1-5; D might be TRBD1 (5 bases). Germline values: CDR1 SQVTM, CDR2 ANQGSEA. The germline V and J ends were trimmed by 0 bases and 6 bases, with 9 bases remaining between them. The CDR3 runs to 13 residues. DNA for the CDR3: TGCAGCGTTGAAGAAAGGGGTGGTCAGCCCCAGCATTTT. This gives the protein CSVEERGGQPQHF.

The chain couples TRBV27 to TRBJ1-5; TRBD1 might be the D (5 bases). This CDR3 has 15 amino acids. CDR1 and CDR2 from the germline V gene are MNHEY and SMNVEV (reference sequence). V shed 2 bases and J shed 2 bases, with 10 bases lying between them. The CDR3 nucleotides are TGTGCCAGCAGTTTAAGGGGCGGGGGCAATCAGCCCCAGCATTTT. The encoded protein is CASSLRGGGNQPQHF.

This clone appeared a single time. The chain recombines TRBV27 with TRBJ2-1; the match to TRBD1 covers 7 bases. J lost 2 bases, V lost 6 bases, and 13 bases had no gene match. This CDR3 comprises 17 residues. Per germline, CDR1 MNHEY and CDR2 SMNVEV (reference sequence). In DNA, the CDR3 is TGTGCCAGCAGGCTCATCACAGGGGAAGGCCCCTACAATGAGCAGTTCTTC. It codes for CASRLITGEGPYNEQFF.

This clone appeared a few times. The V gene is TRBV11-2, the J gene TRBJ1-5; no reliable D call. The V end lost 0 bases, the J end lost 1 base, and 10 bases lay between the germline ends. CDR3 length: 16 residues. Germline lookup yields CDR1 SGHAT and CDR2 FQNNGV. This chain's CDR3 is CASSLEWSQSNQPQHF. CDR3 bases: TGTGCCAGCAGCTTAGAGTGGAGTCAGAGCAATCAGCCCCAGCATTTT.

J is TRBJ2-2 and V is TRBV7-3, with 9 bases matching TRBD2. This CDR3 has 14 amino acids. V shed 9 bases and J 7 bases; nucleotides not matched to a gene: 9. Looked up from germline, CDR1 is SGHTA and CDR2 is FQGTGA. The CDR3 DNA follows: TGTGCCAGTAAGCGGGGGGCCCATGGCGGGGAGCTGTTTTTT. It yields the protein CASKRGAHGGELFF.

V gene TRBV7-9 combines with J gene TRBJ2-1; D is tentatively TRBD1 or TRBD2 (6 bases each). The germline V gene encodes CDR1 SEHNR and CDR2 FQNEAQ (reference sequence). V shed 4 bases and J shed 7 bases, with 23 bases lying between them. The CDR3 runs to 17 residues. The CDR3 spells CASSSSGGGSIGNEQFF. The DNA for the CDR3 is TGTGCCAGCAGCTCCTCCGGGGGCGGAAGTATAGGAAATGAGCAGTTCTTC.